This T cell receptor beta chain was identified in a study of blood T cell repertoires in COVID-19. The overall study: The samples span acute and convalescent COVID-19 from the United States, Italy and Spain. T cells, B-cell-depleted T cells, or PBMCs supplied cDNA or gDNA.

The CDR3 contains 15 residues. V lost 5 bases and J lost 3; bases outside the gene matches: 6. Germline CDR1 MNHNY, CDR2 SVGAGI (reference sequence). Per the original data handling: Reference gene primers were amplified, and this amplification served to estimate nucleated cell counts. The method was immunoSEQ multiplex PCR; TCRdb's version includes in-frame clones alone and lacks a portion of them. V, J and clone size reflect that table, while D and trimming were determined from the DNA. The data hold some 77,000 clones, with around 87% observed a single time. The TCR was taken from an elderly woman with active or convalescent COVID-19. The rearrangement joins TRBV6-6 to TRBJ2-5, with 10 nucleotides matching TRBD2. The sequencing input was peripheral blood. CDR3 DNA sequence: TGTGCCAGCAGTAAGTCTAGCGGGAGCGAAGAGACCCAGTACTTC. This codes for CASSKSSGSEETQYF.